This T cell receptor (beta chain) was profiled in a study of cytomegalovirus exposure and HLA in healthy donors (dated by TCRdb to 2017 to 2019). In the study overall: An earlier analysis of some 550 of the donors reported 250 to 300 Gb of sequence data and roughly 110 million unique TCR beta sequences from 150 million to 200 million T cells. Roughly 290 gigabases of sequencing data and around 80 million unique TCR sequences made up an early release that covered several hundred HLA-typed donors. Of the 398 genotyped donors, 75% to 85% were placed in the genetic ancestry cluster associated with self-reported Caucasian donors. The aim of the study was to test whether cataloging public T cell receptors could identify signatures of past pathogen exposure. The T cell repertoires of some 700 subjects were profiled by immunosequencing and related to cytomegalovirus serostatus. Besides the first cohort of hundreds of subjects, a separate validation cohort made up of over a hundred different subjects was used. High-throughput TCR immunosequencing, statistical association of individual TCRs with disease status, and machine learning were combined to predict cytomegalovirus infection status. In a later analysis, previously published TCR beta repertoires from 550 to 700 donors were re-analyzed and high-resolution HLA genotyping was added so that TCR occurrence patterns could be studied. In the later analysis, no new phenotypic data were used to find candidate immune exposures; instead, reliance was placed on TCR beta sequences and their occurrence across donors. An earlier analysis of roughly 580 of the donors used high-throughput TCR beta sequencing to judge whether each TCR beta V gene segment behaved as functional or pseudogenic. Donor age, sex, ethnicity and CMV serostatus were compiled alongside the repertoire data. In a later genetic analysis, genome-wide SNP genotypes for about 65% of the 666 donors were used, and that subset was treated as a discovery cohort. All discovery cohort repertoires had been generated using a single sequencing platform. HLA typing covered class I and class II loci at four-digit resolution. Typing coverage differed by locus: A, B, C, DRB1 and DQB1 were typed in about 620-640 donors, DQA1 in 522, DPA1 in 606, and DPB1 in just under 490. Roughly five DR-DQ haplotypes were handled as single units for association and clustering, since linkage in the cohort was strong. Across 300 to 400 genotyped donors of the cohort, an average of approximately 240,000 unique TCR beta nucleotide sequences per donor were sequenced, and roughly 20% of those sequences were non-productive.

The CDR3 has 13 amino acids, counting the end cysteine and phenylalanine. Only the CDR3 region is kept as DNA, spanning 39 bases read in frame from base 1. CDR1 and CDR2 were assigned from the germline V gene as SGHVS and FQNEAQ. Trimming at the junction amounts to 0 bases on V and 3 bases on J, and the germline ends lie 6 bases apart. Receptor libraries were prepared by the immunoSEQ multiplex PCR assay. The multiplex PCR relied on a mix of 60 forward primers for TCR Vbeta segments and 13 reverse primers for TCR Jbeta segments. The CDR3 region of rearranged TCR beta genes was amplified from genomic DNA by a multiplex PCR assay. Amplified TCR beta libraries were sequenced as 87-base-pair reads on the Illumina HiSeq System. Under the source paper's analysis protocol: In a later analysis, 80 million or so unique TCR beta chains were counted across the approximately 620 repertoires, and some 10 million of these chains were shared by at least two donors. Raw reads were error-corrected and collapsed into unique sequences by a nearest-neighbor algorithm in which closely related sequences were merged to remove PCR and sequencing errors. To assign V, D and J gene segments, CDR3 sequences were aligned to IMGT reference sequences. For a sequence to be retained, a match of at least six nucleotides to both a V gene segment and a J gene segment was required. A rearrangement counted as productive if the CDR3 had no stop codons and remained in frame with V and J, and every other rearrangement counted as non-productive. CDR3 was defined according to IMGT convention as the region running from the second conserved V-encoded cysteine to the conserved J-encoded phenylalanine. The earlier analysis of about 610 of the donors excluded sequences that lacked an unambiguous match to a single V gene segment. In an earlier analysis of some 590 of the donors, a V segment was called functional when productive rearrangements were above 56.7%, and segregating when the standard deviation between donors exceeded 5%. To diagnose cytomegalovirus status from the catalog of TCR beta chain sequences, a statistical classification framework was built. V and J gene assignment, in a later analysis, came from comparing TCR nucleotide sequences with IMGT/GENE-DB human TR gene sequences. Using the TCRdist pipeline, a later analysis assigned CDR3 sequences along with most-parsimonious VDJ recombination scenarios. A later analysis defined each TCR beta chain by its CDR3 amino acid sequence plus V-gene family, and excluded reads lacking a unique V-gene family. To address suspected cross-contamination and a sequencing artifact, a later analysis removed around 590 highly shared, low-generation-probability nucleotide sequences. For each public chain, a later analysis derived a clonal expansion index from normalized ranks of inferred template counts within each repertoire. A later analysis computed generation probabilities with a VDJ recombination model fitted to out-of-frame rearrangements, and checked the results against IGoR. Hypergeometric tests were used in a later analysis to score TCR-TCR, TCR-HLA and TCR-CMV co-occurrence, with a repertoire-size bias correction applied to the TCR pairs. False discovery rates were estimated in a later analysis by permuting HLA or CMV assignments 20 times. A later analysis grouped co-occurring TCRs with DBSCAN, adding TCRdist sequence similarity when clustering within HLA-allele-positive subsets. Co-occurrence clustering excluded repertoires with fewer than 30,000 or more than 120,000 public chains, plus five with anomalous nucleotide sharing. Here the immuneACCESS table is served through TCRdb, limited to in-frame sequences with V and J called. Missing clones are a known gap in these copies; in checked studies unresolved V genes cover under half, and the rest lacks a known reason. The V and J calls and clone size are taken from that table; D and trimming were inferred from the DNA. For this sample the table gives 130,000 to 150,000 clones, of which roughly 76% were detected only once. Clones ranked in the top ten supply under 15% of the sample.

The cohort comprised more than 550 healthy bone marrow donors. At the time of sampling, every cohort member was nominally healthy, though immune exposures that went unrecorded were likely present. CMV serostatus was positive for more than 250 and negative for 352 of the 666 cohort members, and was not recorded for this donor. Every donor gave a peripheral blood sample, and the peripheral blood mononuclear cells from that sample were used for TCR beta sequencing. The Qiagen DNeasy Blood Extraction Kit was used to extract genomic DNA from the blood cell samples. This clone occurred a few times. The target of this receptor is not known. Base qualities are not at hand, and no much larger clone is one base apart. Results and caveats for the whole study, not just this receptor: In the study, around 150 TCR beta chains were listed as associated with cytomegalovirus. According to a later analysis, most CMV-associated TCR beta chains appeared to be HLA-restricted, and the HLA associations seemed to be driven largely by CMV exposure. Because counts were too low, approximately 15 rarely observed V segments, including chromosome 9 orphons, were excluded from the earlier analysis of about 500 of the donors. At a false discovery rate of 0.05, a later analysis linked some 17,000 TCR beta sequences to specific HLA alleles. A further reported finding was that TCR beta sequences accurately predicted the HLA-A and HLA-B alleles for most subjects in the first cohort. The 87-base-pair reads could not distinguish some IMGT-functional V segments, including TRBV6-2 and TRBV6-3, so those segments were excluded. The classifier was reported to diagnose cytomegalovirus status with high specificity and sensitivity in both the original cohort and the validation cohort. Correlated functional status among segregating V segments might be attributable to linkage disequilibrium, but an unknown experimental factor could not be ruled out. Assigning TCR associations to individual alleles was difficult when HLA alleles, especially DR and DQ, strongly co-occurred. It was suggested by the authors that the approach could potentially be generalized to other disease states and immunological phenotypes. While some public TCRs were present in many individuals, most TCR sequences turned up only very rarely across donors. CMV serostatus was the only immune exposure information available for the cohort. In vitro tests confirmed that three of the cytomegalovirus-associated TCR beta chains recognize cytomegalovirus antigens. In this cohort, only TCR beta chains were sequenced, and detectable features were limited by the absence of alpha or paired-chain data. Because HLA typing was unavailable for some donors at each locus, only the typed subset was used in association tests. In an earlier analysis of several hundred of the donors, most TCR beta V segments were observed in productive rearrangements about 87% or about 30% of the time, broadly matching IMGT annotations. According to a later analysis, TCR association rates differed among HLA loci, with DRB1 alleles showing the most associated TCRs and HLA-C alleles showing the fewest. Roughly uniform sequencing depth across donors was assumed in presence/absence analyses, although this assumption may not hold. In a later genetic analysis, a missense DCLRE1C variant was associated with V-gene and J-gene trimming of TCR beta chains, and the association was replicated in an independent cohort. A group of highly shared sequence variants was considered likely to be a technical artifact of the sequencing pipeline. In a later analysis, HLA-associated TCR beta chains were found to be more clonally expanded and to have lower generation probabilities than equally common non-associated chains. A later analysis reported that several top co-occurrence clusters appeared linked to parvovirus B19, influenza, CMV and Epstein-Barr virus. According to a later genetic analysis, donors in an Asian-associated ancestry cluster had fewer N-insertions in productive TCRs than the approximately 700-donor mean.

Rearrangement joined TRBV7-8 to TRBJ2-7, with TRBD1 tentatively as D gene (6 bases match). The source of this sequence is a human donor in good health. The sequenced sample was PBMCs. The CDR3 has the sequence CASSLAGHYEQYF. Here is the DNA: TGTGCCAGCAGCTTAGCGGGACACTACGAGCAGTACTTC.